What follows are 27 T cell receptor beta chains derived from one specimen sequenced in a study of blood T cell repertoires in COVID-19. Sequenced by immunoSEQ multiplex PCR; TCRdb stores in-frame clones only, minus some. The sample carries about 190,000 clones, less than 90% recorded once. The sequenced material came from peripheral blood. Receptors were obtained from an older man with active or convalescent COVID-19.

The gene calls are TRBV19 and TRBJ2-2, with 8 bases lining up with TRBD2. The CDR3 covers 16 residues. J was trimmed by 6 bases and V by 3 bases; bases with no gene match: 9. Germline CDR1 reads LNHDA; CDR2 reads SQIVND (reference sequence). The CDR3 sequence is CASSIRSGGPPGELFF. The CDR3 DNA reads TGTGCCAGTAGTATTAGAAGCGGGGGCCCCCCCGGGGAGCTGTTTTTT.

J is TRBJ1-2 and V is TRBV6-5; TRBD1 aligns across 11 bases. V shed 4 bases, J shed 7 bases, and the junction held 5 bases outside the gene matches. This CDR3 comprises 14 residues. The V gene's germline CDR1 is MNHEY and CDR2 SVGAGI. In DNA, the CDR3 is TGTGCCAGCAGTTCAGGGACAGGGGGTGTTGGCTACACCTTC. This codes for CASSSGTGGVGYTF.

The chain is built from TRBV4-3 and TRBJ1-1; D not resolved. Germline lookup yields CDR1 LGHNA and CDR2 YSLEER. V lost 2 bases, J lost 1 base, and 8 bases lay in between. This CDR3 spans 14 amino acids. The CDR3: CASSQRGENTEAFF. For the CDR3, the DNA is TGCGCCAGCAGCCAACGAGGAGAGAACACTGAAGCTTTCTTT.

This clone was detected once. The chain joins TRBV28 to TRBJ1-4, with D possibly TRBD1 on 6 matching bases. Germline V gene lookup returns CDR1 MDHEN and CDR2 SYDVKM. The CDR3 covers 11 residues. Trimming removed 11 bases from V and 9 bases from J, with 13 bases in between. CDR3 residues: CAAAGEQKLFF. For the CDR3, the DNA is TGTGCCGCGGCAGGGGAACAAAAACTGTTTTTT.

This clone was observed a single time. The chain links TRBV23-1 to TRBJ1-6; 7 bases map to TRBD1. Being an ORF, TRBV23-1 has a function that is uncertain. The CDR3 is made up of 14 amino acids. With V trimmed by 9 bases and J by 7 bases, 9 bases remained unmatched. In DNA form, the CDR3 reads TGCGCCAGTGTGGACAGGATGGAGAATTCACCCCTCCACTTT. As protein: CASVDRMENSPLHF.

The gene calls are TRBV7-2 and TRBJ1-2; no clear D gene. The CDR3 spans 15 residues. From germline, CDR1 is SGHTA and CDR2 FQGNSA. Between the trimmed V and J ends, which lost 4 bases and 7 bases, there was a span of 19 bases. DNA for the CDR3: TGTGCCAGCAGCTCCTCGGGCGGGTCTTGGATTGGCTACACCTTC. As protein: CASSSSGGSWIGYTF.

The chain recombines TRBV12-3 or TRBV12-4 with TRBJ1-5; D may be TRBD1 (5 bases). The ends were cut back, 5 bases at V and 7 bases at J, with 12 bases in the middle. CDR3 length equals 13 residues. CDR3 sequence (DNA): TGTGCCAGCAGTGGCCCCCAGGGCCAGCCCCAGCATTTT. Protein product: CASSGPQGQPQHF.

The V gene is TRBV6-2 or TRBV6-3, the J gene TRBJ2-5; no reliable D call. CDR3 size: 14 residues. Germline V lookup: CDR1 MNHEY, CDR2 SVGEGT. Trimming pared 5 bases from V and 2 bases from J, leaving 12 bases between. The CDR3 DNA sequence: TGTGCCAGCAGTGGAGCTACCGCACAAGAGACCCAGTACTTC. Residues: CASSGATAQETQYF.

This clone was picked up one time. The V and J genes are TRBV19 and TRBJ2-5; D remains unclear. Germline values: CDR1 LNHDA, CDR2 SQIVND (reference sequence). The germline V and J ends were trimmed by 3 bases and 10 bases, with 9 bases remaining between them. CDR3 size: 11 residues. The CDR3 DNA is TGTGCCAGTAGTATGGGTACAGTCCAGTACTTC. It codes for CASSMGTVQYF.

The chain uses TRBV18 and TRBJ1-4; weak D call: TRBD1 (5 bases). Deletions cut 6 bases from V and 4 bases from J, with 21 bases between. The CDR3 extends over 17 amino acids. Germline V gene lookup returns CDR1 KGHSH and CDR2 LQKENI. Written as DNA, the CDR3 is TGTGCCAGCTCTCCGGCCATCGGGGCGCGGGGTAATGAAAAACTGTTTTTT. Encoded protein: CASSPAIGARGNEKLFF.

The CDR3 loop reads CASKGQGGSPLHF. CDR3 nucleotide sequence: TGTGCCAGCAAGGGACAGGGGGGTTCACCCCTCCACTTT. The V gene is TRBV19, the J gene TRBJ1-6, with 11 bases lining up with TRBD1. Per germline, CDR1 LNHDA and CDR2 SQIVND (reference sequence). This CDR3 region has 13 residues. With 9 bases clipped from V and 9 bases from J, the junction kept 4 bases outside the gene matches.

The gene calls are TRBV15 and TRBJ1-5; TRBD1 matches 7 bases. This CDR3 comprises 14 residues. The J segment lost 4 bases and the V segment lost 3 bases, leaving 3 bases of the junction unmatched. Germline V CDR1 and CDR2: LNHNV, YYDKDF (reference sequence). In nucleotides, the CDR3 is TGTGCCACCAGCAGGGACAGGCAGAATCAGCCCCAGCATTTT. Residues: CATSRDRQNQPQHF.

The chain employs TRBV28 and TRBJ2-7; 10 bases are shared with TRBD1. Germline V CDR1 and CDR2: MDHEN, SYDVKM. CDR3 length equals 14 residues. V lost 5 bases, J lost 7 bases, and 8 bases stayed unmatched. The chain's CDR3 is CASSRDRGPREQYF. The CDR3, as DNA: TGTGCCAGCAGTCGCGACAGGGGGCCAAGGGAGCAGTACTTC.

The chain employs TRBV19 and TRBJ1-1; no clear D. Trimming removed 0 bases from V and 4 bases from J, with 12 bases in between. Germline loops: CDR1 LNHDA, CDR2 SQIVND (reference sequence). There are 15 residues in the CDR3. The CDR3 region is CASSIDSGRSTEAFF. The CDR3 DNA reads TGTGCCAGTAGTATAGATTCCGGGAGGTCCACTGAAGCTTTCTTT.

This chain joins TRBV5-5 and TRBJ1-5; no reliable D call. Germline V gene lookup returns CDR1 SGHKS and CDR2 YYEKEE (reference sequence). Trimming left V 4 bases short and J 2 bases short, with 10 bases between. This CDR3 is 14 amino acids long. The chain's CDR3 is CASSNAGGNQPQHF. The CDR3 nucleotides read TGTGCCAGCAGCAACGCCGGAGGCAATCAGCCCCAGCATTTT.

The V gene is TRBV3-1 (or the pseudogene TRBV3-2), the J gene TRBJ2-7; D is possibly TRBD1 (5 bases). V was shortened by 2 bases and J by 2 bases, with 7 bases between the two germline ends. Germline V gene lookup returns CDR1 LGHDT and CDR2 YNNKEL (reference sequence). The CDR3 loop spans 13 amino acids. CDR3 protein: CASSQLGPYEQYF. The CDR3, as DNA: TGTGCCAGCAGCCAATTGGGGCCCTACGAGCAGTACTTC.

The CDR3 loop reads CASSSTGNNQPQHF. The CDR3 nucleotides are TGTGCCAGCAGCTCGACAGGGAACAATCAGCCCCAGCATTTT. The gene calls are TRBV3-1 (or the pseudogene TRBV3-2) and TRBJ1-5; the match to TRBD1 covers 7 bases. Germline-derived CDR1 and CDR2 are LGHDT and YNNKEL (reference sequence). This CDR3 contains 14 residues. V lost 5 bases and J lost 3; bases outside the gene matches: 4.

This clone was counted once. V is TRBV28 and J is TRBJ1-2; 8 bases align to TRBD1. Germline trimming cut 6 bases from V and 8 bases from J; bases unmatched to any gene: 11. This CDR3 region has 14 residues. Germline-derived CDR1 and CDR2 are MDHEN and SYDVKM. CDR3 nucleotide sequence: TGTGCCAGCAGGACGACAGGGGAGTTGGGCGGCTACACCTTC. It specifies CASRTTGELGGYTF.

The chain couples TRBV19 to TRBJ1-5, with 8 bases fitting TRBD1. V lost 7 bases, J lost 4 bases, and 15 bases stayed unmatched. The CDR3 runs 17 residues. Per the germline V gene, CDR1 is LNHDA and CDR2 is SQIVND (reference sequence). CDR3 nucleotides: TGTGCCAGTACAACACGCGGAGGACAGGGATTTAATCAGCCCCAGCATTTT. Protein: CASTTRGGQGFNQPQHF.

The chain couples TRBV28 to TRBJ1-2; 8 bases agree with TRBD1. The CDR3 has 13 amino acids. Germline assignment: CDR1 MDHEN and CDR2 SYDVKM. The J segment lost 4 bases and the V segment lost 5 bases, leaving 3 bases of the junction unmatched. DNA of the CDR3: TGTGCCAGCAGTCTGCAGGGGGCCTATGGCTACACCTTC. Protein product: CASSLQGAYGYTF.

Only a few counts were recorded for this clone. In DNA, the CDR3 is TGTGCCAGCAGTGAAGCAACAGGGGACTACGAGCAGTACTTC. It yields the protein CASSEATGDYEQYF. The chain combines TRBV6-1 with TRBJ2-7, with 7 bases identical to TRBD1. Germline values: CDR1 MNHNS, CDR2 SASEGT. This CDR3 is built from 14 residues. Trimming took 0 bases from V and 3 from J; bases not matched to a gene: 2.

The chain links TRBV11-3 to TRBJ2-3, with 8 bases that match TRBD2. The V and J ends lost 1 base and 2 bases, in that order; junction bases with no gene match: 2. CDR1 and CDR2 from the germline V gene are SGHNT and YENEEA. This CDR3 contains 15 residues. The CDR3 here is CASSLGSGATDTQYF. In nucleotides, the CDR3 is TGTGCCAGCAGCTTAGGTAGCGGGGCCACAGATACGCAGTATTTT.

The V and J genes are TRBV19 and TRBJ2-3; perhaps TRBD2 as D (7 bases). The CDR3 totals 16 residues. The ends were cut back, 3 bases at V and 2 bases at J, with 15 bases in the middle. Germline lookup yields CDR1 LNHDA and CDR2 SQIVND (reference sequence). The CDR3 sequence: CASSIGGRGITDTQYF. Here the CDR3 DNA reads TGTGCCAGTAGTATTGGGGGGAGGGGGATCACAGATACGCAGTATTTT.

The V gene is TRBV6-6, the J gene TRBJ2-7, with TRBD2 matching over 7 bases. V was pared by 6 bases and J by 4 bases, with 9 bases of the junction left unmatched. Germline values: CDR1 MNHNY, CDR2 SVGAGI (reference sequence). This CDR3 has 14 residues. The CDR3 DNA sequence: TGTGCCAGCAGCTTACTAGCGCGTGATTACGAGCAGTACTTC. Translating it yields CASSLLARDYEQYF.

The chain employs TRBV7-2 and TRBJ1-1; D is uncertain. V shed 5 bases and J shed 8 bases, with 15 bases lying between them. Germline loops: CDR1 SGHTA, CDR2 FQGNSA. The length of the CDR3 is 13 residues. The CDR3 loop is CASSKNRVIEAFF. The CDR3 DNA follows: TGTGCCAGCAGCAAGAACAGAGTAATAGAAGCTTTCTTT.

This sequence joins TRBV12-3 or TRBV12-4 and TRBJ2-2; D is ambiguous. Trimming shortened V by 6 bases and J by 4 bases, and 9 bases separated the two germline ends. This CDR3 contains 13 residues. CDR3 residues: CASRTLGTGELFF. The CDR3 nucleotides are TGTGCCAGCAGAACCCTCGGCACCGGGGAGCTGTTTTTT.

Only a few counts were recorded for this clone. The gene calls are TRBV10-3 and TRBJ1-1, with unresolved D. The V gene's germline CDR1 is ENHRY and CDR2 SYGVKD. CDR3 length: 14 residues. The germline V and J ends were trimmed by 0 bases and 1 base, with 6 bases remaining between them. The CDR3 protein is CAISESKQNTEAFF. The CDR3 coding sequence is TGTGCCATCAGTGAGTCGAAGCAGAACACTGAAGCTTTCTTT.